The clone carrying this TCR beta chain was observed a single time. The target antigen is unknown. Repertoires were generated with immunoSEQ multiplex PCR, while TCRdb's copy carries only in-frame clones and drops some. Here the sample spans 70,000 to 80,000 clones, around 90% being singletons. The germline gives CDR1 KGHSH, CDR2 LQKENI. CDR3 size: 16 residues. The V end was cut by 0 bases, the J end by 5 bases, with 16 bases between. The data belong to a study of T cell clones after liver transplantation. Study in general: Third-party-reactive TCRbeta sequences from pre-transplant mixed lymphocyte reactions served as antigen-independent comparators. Study-level findings and limits: Conclusions were preliminary, with small, heterogeneous patient groups. Graft donor-reactive T cells possibly entered the graft instead of undergoing deletion.

This rearrangement joins TRBV18 to TRBJ2-5; D not resolved. This sample comprised CD4+ T cells from blood, obtained before liver transplant. This receptor was identified in a human donor who received a liver transplant. The CDR3 nucleotides read TGTGCCAGCTCACCACCGGAGCCGGCTCGTGGGGAGACCCAGTACTTC. Its translation is CASSPPEPARGETQYF.